This T cell receptor (beta chain) was documented in a study of T cell responses to AZD1222 COVID-19 vaccine. Whole-study findings and limits: The reported proportion of spike-specific TCRs targeting unmutated variant regions was nearly half. Donor demographics were predominantly white British with a female majority; clonal diversity may be underestimated.

In regard to this clone: As yet, its antigen is unknown.

The protocol was immunoSEQ multiplex PCR, while the TCRdb copy is restricted to in-frame clones and leaves out a portion. The sample yields more than 110,000 clones, approximately 85% seen once. Germline CDR1 is SQVTM and CDR2 is ANQGSEA. There are 14 residues in the CDR3. V lost 5 bases and J lost 2, with 14 bases in between. The J gene is TRBJ2-3, the V gene TRBV29-1; D is undetermined. The receptor was derived from an adult in good health. This specimen was peripheral blood, taken on day 0 of AZD1222 vaccination. The CDR3 reads CSVRRSLLTDTQYF. DNA of the CDR3: TGCAGCGTTCGTCGGAGTTTGCTCACAGATACGCAGTATTTT.